This T cell receptor beta chain was identified in a study of CD8+ T cells in alopecia areata. Overall study findings and caveats: Higher clonality was seen in lesional scalp than in normal scalp, especially in alopecia totalis/universalis. On tofacitinib, scalp clonality and expanded CD8+ clones among top 100 fell significantly. Links between baseline CD8+ expansion and response need larger treated cohorts.

In its sample, this clone was seen a few times. Its specificity is not known. Germline V gives CDR1 SGHAT, CDR2 FQNNGV. This CDR3 contains 12 residues. V shed 4 bases, J shed 14 bases, and the junction held 3 bases outside the gene matches. Described treatment: oral pan-JAK inhibitor, 5-10 mg twice daily. Once RNA had been extracted, it was reverse transcribed into cDNA to act as the sequencing template. Using immunoSEQ multiplex PCR, the repertoire was profiled, and TCRdb retains in-frame clones only, with some absent. Of about 210,000 clones listed, 35% to 40% are singletons. The genes are TRBV11-2 and TRBJ2-1; 12 nucleotides match TRBD1. This clonotype was obtained from a human donor with alopecia areata. The starting material was CD4+ T cells sorted from blood, obtained at approximately week 34, from a patient treated with tofacitinib. This chain's CDR3 is CASSYGTGGKFF. CDR3 coding DNA: TGTGCCAGCAGCTACGGGACAGGGGGCAAGTTCTTC.